Below, 9 T cell receptor beta chains from the same sample are listed, as sequenced in a study of blood T cell repertoires in COVID-19. The method was immunoSEQ multiplex PCR; TCRdb's version includes in-frame clones alone and lacks a portion of them. The sample lists 150,000 to 200,000 clones, around 84% occurring once. The sample was peripheral blood. The receptors derive from a woman between 45 and 60 years old with COVID-19, enrolled during active disease.

V is TRBV2 and J is TRBJ1-1, with D possibly matching TRBD1 (5 bases). Between the trimmed V and J ends, which lost 3 bases and 0 bases, there was a span of 8 bases. The CDR3 runs to 14 residues. The V gene's germline CDR1 is SNHLY and CDR2 FYNNEI. Here the CDR3 reads CASSDLTVNTEAFF. The CDR3 DNA follows: TGTGCCAGCAGTGACTTGACAGTGAACACTGAAGCTTTCTTT.

V usage is TRBV7-9 and J usage is TRBJ1-5; a possible D gene is TRBD1 (5 bases). The CDR3 totals 13 residues. The V and J ends lost 3 bases and 3 bases respectively, with 6 bases between them. Germline V gene lookup returns CDR1 SEHNR and CDR2 FQNEAQ (reference sequence). Here the CDR3 reads CASSFRANQPQHF. As DNA, the CDR3 is TGTGCCAGCAGCTTCAGGGCCAATCAGCCCCAGCATTTT.

V gene TRBV18 combines with J gene TRBJ2-5; no reliable D call. Trimming shortened V by 5 bases and J by 3 bases, and 7 bases separated the two germline ends. There are 12 residues in the CDR3. CDR1 is KGHSH, CDR2 LQKENI, per germline. In DNA form, the CDR3 reads TGTGCCAGCTCAGTCAACAAAGAGACCCAGTACTTC. Translation gives CASSVNKETQYF.

This rearrangement joins TRBV6-1 to TRBJ1-2, with D tentatively TRBD1 (5 bases). Trimming shortened V by 0 bases and J by 7 bases, and 21 bases separated the two germline ends. Germline CDR1 reads MNHNS; CDR2 reads SASEGT. The CDR3 runs to 17 residues. CDR3 sequence (DNA): TGTGCCAGCAGTGAAGCCCTGCAGCCTCAGGGAAGCTCTGGCTACACCTTC. Amino acids: CASSEALQPQGSSGYTF.

This chain links TRBV7-3 with TRBJ2-7; 7 nucleotides align to TRBD1. CDR3 length: 18 residues. The trim removed 1 base at V and 1 base at J, leaving 13 bases unmatched. Looked up from germline, CDR1 is SGHTA and CDR2 is FQGTGA. The CDR3 DNA sequence: TGTGCCAGCAGCTTAAACTACCGGGACAGACAACATTCCTACGAGCAGTACTTC. Its translation is CASSLNYRDRQHSYEQYF.

This clone was observed a few times. J is TRBJ1-3 and V is TRBV7-9; 7 bases fit TRBD1. Germline CDR1 SEHNR, CDR2 FQNEAQ (reference sequence). CDR3 size: 13 residues. J was trimmed by 10 bases and V by 5 bases; bases with no gene match: 8. CDR3 nucleotide sequence: TGTGCCAGCAGCCTCGAGGGGGCGGGGACCATATATTTT. Residues: CASSLEGAGTIYF.

V gene TRBV28 combines with J gene TRBJ2-2; D remains ambiguous. Trimming took off 9 bases at V and 4 bases at J, with 12 bases between the two ends. Germline V gene lookup returns CDR1 MDHEN and CDR2 SYDVKM. The CDR3 contains 13 residues. The CDR3 DNA follows: TGTGCCAGTAGGCTCTCAGGCACCGGGGAGCTGTTTTTT. Translation gives CASRLSGTGELFF.

This clone was seen a handful of times. The rearrangement links TRBV19 to TRBJ1-2; D unclear. The length of the CDR3 is 14 residues. V was pared by 2 bases and J by 1 base, with 8 bases between. Germline-derived CDR1 and CDR2 are LNHDA and SQIVND (reference sequence). The CDR3 DNA is TGTGCCAGTAGTATATTCAACAGTAACTATGGCTACACCTTC. Its protein product is CASSIFNSNYGYTF.

V is TRBV19 and J is TRBJ2-1; TRBD2 aligns across 14 bases. Germline CDR1 reads LNHDA; CDR2 reads SQIVND (reference sequence). With V trimmed by 4 bases and J by 8 bases, 10 bases remained unmatched. CDR3 size: 17 residues. CDR3 in amino acids: CASSTSQTSGGADEQFF. CDR3 nucleotides: TGTGCCAGTAGTACGTCCCAGACTAGCGGGGGGGCCGATGAGCAGTTCTTC.